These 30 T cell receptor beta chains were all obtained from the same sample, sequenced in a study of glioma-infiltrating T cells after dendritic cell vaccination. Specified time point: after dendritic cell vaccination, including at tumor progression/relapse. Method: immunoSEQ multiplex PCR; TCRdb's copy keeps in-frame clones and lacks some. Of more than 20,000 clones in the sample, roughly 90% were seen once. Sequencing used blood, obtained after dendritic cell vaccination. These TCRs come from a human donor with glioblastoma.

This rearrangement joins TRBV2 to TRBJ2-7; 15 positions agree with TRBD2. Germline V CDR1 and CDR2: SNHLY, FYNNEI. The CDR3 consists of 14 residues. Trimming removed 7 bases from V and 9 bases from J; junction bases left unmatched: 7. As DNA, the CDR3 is TGTGCCAGCACCCGGACTAGCGGGGGGGCAGGGCAGTACTTC. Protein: CASTRTSGGAGQYF.

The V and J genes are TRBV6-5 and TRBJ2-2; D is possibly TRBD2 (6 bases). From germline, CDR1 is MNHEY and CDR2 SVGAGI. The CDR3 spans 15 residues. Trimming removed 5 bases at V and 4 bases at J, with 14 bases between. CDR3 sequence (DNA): TGTGCCAGCAGTCCCGGACGGGAGCCCACCGGGGAGCTGTTTTTT. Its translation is CASSPGREPTGELFF.

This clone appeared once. The DNA of the CDR3 is TGTGCCAGCAGCGCCACAGGTTTAACTGAAGCTTTCTTT. Translation gives CASSATGLTEAFF. J is TRBJ1-1 and V is TRBV7-9, with a weak D call TRBD1 (5 bases). The V and J ends lost 5 bases and 5 bases respectively, with 12 bases between them. The germline V gene encodes CDR1 SEHNR and CDR2 FQNEAQ (reference sequence). The CDR3 has 13 residues.

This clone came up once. CDR3 nucleotides: TGTGCCAGCAGTGGGAGCGGGGGGGCCTGGACCCAGTACTTC. It translates to CASSGSGGAWTQYF. This rearrangement joins TRBV27 to TRBJ2-5; 10 nucleotides align to TRBD2. Germline V CDR1 and CDR2: MNHEY, SMNVEV (reference sequence). The V gene end was trimmed by 5 bases and the J gene end by 7 bases; junction bases not matched to a gene: 7. The CDR3 runs to 14 residues.

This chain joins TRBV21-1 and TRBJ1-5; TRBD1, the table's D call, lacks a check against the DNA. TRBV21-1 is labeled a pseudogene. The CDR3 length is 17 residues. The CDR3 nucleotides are TGTGCCAGCAGCGAGGGACAGGGGGATGATAGCAATCAGCCCCAGCATTTT. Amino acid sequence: CASSEGQGDDSNQPQHF.

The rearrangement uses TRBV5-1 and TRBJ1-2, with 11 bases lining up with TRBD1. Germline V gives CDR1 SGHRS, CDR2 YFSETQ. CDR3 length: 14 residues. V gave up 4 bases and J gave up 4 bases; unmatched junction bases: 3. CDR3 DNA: TGCGCCAGCAGCACAGGACAGGGGGCCTATGGCTACACCTTC. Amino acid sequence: CASSTGQGAYGYTF.

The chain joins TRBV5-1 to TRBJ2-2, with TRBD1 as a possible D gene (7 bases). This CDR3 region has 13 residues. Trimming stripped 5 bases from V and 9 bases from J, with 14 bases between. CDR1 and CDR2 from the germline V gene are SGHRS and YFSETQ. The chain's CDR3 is CASSSQGGRELFF. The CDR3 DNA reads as TGCGCCAGCAGTTCTCAGGGGGGCCGGGAGCTGTTTTTT.

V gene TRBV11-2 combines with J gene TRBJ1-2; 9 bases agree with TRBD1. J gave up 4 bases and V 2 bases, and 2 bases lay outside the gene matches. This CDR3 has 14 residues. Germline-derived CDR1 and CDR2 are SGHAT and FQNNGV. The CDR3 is CASSLPTGGYGYTF. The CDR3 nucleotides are TGTGCCAGCAGCTTACCGACAGGGGGCTATGGCTACACCTTC.

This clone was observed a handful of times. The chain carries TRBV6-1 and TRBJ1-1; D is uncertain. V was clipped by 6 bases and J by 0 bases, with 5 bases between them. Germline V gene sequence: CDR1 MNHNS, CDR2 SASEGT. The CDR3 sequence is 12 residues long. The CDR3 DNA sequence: TGTGCCAGCAGCTATATGAACACTGAAGCTTTCTTT. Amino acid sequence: CASSYMNTEAFF.

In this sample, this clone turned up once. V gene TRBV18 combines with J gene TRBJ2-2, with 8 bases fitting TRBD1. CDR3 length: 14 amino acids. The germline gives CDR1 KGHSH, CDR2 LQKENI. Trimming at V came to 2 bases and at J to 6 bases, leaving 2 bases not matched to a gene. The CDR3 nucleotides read TGTGCCAGCTCACCAAGGACAGGGCCCGGGGAGCTGTTTTTT. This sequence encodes CASSPRTGPGELFF.

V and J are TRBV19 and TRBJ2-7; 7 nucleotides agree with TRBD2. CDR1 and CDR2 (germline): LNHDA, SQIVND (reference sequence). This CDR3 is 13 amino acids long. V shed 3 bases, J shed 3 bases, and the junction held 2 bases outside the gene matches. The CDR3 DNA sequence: TGTGCCAGTAGTATGGCGGGGGTCTACGAGCAGTACTTC. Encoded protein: CASSMAGVYEQYF.

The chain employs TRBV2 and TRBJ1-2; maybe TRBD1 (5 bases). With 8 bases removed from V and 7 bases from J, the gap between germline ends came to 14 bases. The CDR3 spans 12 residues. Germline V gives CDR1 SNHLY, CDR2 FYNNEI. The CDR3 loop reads CASARAGGGYTF. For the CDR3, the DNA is TGTGCCAGCGCAAGGGCGGGGGGTGGCTACACCTTC.

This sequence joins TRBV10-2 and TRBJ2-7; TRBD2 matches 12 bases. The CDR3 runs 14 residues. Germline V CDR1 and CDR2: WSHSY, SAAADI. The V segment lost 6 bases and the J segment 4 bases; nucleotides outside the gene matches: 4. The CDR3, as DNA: TGCGCCAGCAGCCAACTAGCGGGGGGTTACGAGCAGTACTTC. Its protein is CASSQLAGGYEQYF.

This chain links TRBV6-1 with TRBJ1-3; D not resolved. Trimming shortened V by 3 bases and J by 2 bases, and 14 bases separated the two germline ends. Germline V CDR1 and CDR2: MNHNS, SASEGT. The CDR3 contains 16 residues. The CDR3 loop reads CASSEIQSSTGNTIYF. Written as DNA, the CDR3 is TGTGCCAGCAGTGAGATACAGTCCTCCACTGGAAACACCATATATTTT.

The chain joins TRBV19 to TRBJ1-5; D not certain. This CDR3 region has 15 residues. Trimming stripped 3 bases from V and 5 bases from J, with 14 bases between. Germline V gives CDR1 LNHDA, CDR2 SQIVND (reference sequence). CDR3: CASSMGSGLDQPQHF. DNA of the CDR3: TGTGCCAGTAGTATGGGGTCGGGATTAGATCAGCCCCAGCATTTT. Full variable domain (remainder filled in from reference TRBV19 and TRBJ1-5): DGGITQSPKYLFRKEGQNVTLSCEQNLNHDAMYWYRQDPGQGLRLIYYSQIVNDFQKGDIAEGYSVSREKKESFPLTVTSAQKNPTAFYLCASSMGSGLDQPQHFGDGTRLSIL.

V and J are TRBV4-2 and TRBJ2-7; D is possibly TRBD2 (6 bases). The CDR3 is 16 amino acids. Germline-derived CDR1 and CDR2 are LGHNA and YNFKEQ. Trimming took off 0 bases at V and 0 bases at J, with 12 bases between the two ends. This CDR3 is CASSQESGRSSYEQYF. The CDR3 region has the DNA TGTGCCAGCAGCCAAGAGAGCGGGCGGAGCTCCTACGAGCAGTACTTC.

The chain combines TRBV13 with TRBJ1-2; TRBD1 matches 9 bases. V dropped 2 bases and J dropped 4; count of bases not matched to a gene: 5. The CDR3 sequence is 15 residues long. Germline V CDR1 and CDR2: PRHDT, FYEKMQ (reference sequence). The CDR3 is CASSLMTGGGYGYTF. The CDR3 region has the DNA TGTGCCAGCAGCTTAATGACAGGGGGAGGCTATGGCTACACCTTC.

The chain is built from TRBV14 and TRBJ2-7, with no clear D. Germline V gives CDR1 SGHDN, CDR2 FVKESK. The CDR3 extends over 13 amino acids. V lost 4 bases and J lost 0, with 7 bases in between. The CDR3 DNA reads TGTGCCAGCAGCCGCTACAGCTCCTACGAGCAGTACTTC. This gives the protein CASSRYSSYEQYF.

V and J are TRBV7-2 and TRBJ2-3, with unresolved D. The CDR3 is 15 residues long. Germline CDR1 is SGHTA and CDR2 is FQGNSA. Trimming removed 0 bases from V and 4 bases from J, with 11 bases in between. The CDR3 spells CASSLAAALSDTQYF. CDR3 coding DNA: TGTGCCAGCAGCTTAGCGGCGGCCCTCTCAGATACGCAGTATTTT.

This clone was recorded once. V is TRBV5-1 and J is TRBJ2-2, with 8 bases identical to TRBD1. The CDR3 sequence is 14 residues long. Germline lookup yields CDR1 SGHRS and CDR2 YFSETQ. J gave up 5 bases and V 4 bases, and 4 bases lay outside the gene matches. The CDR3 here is CASSVTGDTGELFF. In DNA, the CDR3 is TGCGCCAGCAGCGTGACAGGGGATACCGGGGAGCTGTTTTTT.

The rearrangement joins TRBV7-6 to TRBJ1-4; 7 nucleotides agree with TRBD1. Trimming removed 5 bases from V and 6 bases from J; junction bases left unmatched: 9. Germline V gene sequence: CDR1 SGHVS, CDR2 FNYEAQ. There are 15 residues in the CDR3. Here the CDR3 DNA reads TGTGCCAGCAGCCGGTCGACCGGGACAGATGAAAAACTGTTTTTT. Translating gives CASSRSTGTDEKLFF.

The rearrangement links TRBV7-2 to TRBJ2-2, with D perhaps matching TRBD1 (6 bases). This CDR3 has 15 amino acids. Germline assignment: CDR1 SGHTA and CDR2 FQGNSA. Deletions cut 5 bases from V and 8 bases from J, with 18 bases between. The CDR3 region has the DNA TGTGCCAGCAGCCCTAACACAGGGATGAGGGGGGAGCTGTTTTTT. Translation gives CASSPNTGMRGELFF.

This chain's CDR3 is CASSPPYRGSLSGNTIYF. The CDR3 DNA reads as TGTGCCAGCTCACCACCCTATAGGGGATCCCTCTCTGGAAACACCATATATTTT. The chain joins TRBV18 to TRBJ1-3; D might be TRBD1 (5 bases). Germline assignment: CDR1 KGHSH and CDR2 LQKENI. This CDR3 is built from 18 residues. Trimming stripped 0 bases from V and 0 bases from J, with 15 bases between.

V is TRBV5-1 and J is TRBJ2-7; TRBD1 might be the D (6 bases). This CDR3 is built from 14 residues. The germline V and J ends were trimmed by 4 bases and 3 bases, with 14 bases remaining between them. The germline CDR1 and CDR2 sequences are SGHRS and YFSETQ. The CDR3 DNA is TGCGCCAGCAGCAAGGACAGCACTAACTACGAGCAGTACTTC. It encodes CASSKDSTNYEQYF.

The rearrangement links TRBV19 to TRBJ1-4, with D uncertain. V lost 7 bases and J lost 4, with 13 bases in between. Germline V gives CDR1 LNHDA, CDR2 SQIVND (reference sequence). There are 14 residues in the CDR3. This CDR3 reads CASNRGGDNEKLFF. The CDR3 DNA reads TGTGCCAGTAATCGTGGCGGCGATAATGAAAAACTGTTTTTT. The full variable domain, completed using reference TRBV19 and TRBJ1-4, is DGGITQSPKYLFRKEGQNVTLSCEQNLNHDAMYWYRQDPGQGLRLIYYSQIVNDFQKGDIAEGYSVSREKKESFPLTVTSAQKNPTAFYLCASNRGGDNEKLFFGSGTQLSVL.

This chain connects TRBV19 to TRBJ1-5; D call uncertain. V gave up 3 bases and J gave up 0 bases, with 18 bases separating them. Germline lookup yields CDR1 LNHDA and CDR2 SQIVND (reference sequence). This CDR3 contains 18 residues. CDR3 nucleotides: TGTGCCAGTAGTATTTCGGGGATAAGGTCCACTAGCAATCAGCCCCAGCATTTT. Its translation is CASSISGIRSTSNQPQHF.

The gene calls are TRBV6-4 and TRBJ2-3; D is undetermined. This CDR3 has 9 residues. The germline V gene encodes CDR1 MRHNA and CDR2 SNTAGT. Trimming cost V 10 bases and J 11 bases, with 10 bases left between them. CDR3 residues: CANPPRQYF. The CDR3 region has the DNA TGTGCCAACCCCCCCAGGCAGTATTTT.

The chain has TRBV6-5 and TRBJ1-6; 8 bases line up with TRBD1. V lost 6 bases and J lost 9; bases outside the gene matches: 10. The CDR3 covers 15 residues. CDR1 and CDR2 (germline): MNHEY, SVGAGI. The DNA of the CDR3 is TGTGCCAGCAGCCCTCGGACAGGGAAGGCTTCACCCCTCCACTTT. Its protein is CASSPRTGKASPLHF.

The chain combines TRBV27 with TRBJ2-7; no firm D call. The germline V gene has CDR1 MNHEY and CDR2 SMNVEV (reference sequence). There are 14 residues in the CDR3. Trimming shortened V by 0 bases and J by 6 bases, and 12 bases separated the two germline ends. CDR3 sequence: CASSLSMIGSEQYF. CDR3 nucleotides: TGTGCCAGCAGTTTATCGATGATTGGCTCCGAGCAGTACTTC.

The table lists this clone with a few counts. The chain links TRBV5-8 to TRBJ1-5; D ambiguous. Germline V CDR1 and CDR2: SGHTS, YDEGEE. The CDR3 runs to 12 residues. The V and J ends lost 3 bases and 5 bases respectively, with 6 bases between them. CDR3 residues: CASSSQYQPQHF. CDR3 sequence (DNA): TGTGCCAGCAGCTCCCAGTATCAGCCCCAGCATTTT.